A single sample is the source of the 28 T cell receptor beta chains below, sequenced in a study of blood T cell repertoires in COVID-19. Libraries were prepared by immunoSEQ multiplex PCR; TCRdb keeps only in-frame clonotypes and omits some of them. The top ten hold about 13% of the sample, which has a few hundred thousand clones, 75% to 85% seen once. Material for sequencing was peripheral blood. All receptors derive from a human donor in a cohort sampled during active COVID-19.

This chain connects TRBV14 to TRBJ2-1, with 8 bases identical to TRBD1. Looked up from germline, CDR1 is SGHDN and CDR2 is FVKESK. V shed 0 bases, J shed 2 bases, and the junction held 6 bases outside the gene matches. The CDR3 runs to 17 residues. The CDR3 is CASSQDRDRGPYNEQFF. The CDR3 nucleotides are TGTGCCAGCAGCCAAGATCGAGACAGGGGCCCCTACAATGAGCAGTTCTTC.

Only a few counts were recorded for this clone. CDR3 DNA: TGTGCCAGCAGAGGCGGGAGCTCCTACGAGCAGTACTTC. Protein product: CASRGGSSYEQYF. V gene TRBV7-9 combines with J gene TRBJ2-7, with 7 bases lining up with TRBD2. J lost 0 bases, V lost 6 bases, and 2 bases had no gene match. CDR1 and CDR2 from the germline V gene are SEHNR and FQNEAQ (reference sequence). The CDR3 totals 13 residues.

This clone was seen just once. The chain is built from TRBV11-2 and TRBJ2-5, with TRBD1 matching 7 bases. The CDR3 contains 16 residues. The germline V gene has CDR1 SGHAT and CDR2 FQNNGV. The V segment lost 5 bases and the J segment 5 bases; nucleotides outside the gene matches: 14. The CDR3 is CASSQTGQSSWETQYF. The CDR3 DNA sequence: TGTGCCAGCAGCCAAACGGGACAGTCCTCATGGGAGACCCAGTACTTC.

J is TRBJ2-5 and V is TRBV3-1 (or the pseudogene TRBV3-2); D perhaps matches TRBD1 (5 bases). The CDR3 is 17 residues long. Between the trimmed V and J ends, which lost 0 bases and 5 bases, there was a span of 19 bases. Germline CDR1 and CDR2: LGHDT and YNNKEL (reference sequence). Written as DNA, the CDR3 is TGTGCCAGCAGCCAAGAGTCTGGAACAGGCCACCGGGAGACCCAGTACTTC. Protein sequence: CASSQESGTGHRETQYF.

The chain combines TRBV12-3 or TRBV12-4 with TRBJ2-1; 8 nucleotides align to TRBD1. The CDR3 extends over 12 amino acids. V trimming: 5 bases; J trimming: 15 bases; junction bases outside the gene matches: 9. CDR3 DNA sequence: TGTGCCAGCAGTCCCGGACAGGGTAGTGTGTTCTTC. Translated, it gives CASSPGQGSVFF.

CDR3 protein: CASTNQGANGYTF. CDR3 DNA: TGCGCCAGCACCAATCAGGGGGCCAATGGCTACACCTTC. The gene calls are TRBV5-1 and TRBJ1-2, with 8 positions matching TRBD1. V dropped 6 bases and J dropped 6; count of bases not matched to a gene: 7. The CDR3 runs to 13 residues. Germline CDR1 is SGHRS and CDR2 is YFSETQ.

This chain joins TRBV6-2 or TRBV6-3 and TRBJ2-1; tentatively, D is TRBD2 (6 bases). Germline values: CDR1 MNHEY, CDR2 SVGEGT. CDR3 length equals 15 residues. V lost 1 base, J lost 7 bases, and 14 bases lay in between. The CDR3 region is CASSYLPHSGNEQFF. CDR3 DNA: TGTGCCAGCAGTTACTTACCCCATAGCGGTAATGAGCAGTTCTTC.

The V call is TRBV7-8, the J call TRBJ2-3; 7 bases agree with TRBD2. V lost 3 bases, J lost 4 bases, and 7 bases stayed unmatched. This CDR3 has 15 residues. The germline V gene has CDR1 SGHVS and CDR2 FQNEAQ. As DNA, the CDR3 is TGTGCCAGCAGCTTCACCGGGGGAGGGGCAGATACGCAGTATTTT. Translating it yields CASSFTGGGADTQYF.

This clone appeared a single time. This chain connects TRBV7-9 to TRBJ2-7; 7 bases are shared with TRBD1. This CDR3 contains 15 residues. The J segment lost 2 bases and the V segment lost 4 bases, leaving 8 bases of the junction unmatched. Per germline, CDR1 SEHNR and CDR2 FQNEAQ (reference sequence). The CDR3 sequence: CASSSLRQGPYEQYF. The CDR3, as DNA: TGTGCCAGCAGCTCATTACGACAGGGCCCCTACGAGCAGTACTTC.

CDR3 protein: CASSPFGQGKNSYNSPLHF. In DNA form, the CDR3 reads TGTGCCAGCTCACCATTTGGACAGGGGAAGAACTCCTATAATTCACCCCTCCACTTT. The V and J genes are TRBV18 and TRBJ1-6, with 9 nucleotides matching TRBD1. J was trimmed by 0 bases and V by 2 bases; bases with no gene match: 8. CDR1 KGHSH and CDR2 LQKENI come from the germline V gene. This CDR3 has 19 amino acids.

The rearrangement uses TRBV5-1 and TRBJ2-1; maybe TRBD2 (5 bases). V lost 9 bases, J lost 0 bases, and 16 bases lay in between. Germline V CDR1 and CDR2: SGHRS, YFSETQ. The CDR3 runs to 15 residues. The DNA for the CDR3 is TGCGCCACCCGTTCGGGGTTGAGCTCCTACAATGAGCAGTTCTTC. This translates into CATRSGLSSYNEQFF.

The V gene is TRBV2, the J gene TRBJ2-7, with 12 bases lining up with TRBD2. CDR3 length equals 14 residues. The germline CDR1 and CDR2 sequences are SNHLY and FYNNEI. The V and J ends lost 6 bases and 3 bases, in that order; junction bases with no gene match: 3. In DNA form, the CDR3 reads TGTGCCAGCAGACCGGGACTAGCGGGCTACGAGCAGTACTTC. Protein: CASRPGLAGYEQYF.

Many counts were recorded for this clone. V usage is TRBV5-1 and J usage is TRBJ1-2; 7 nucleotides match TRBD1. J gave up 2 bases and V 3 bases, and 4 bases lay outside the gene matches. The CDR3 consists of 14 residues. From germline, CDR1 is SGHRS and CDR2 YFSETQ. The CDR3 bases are TGCGCCAGCAGCTCCAAACAGGGGAACTATGGCTACACCTTC. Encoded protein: CASSSKQGNYGYTF.

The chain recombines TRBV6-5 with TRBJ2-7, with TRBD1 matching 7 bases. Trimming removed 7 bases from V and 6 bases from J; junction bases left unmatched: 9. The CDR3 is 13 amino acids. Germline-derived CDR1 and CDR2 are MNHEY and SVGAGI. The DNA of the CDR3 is TGTGCCAGCATGCCGCGACAGGGCCTCGAGCAGTACTTC. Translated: CASMPRQGLEQYF.

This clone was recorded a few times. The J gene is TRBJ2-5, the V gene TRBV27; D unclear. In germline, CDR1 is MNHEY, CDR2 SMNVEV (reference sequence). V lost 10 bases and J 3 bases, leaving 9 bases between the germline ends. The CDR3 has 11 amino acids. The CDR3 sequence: CATKIKETQYF. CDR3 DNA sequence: TGTGCCACCAAAATCAAAGAGACCCAGTACTTC.

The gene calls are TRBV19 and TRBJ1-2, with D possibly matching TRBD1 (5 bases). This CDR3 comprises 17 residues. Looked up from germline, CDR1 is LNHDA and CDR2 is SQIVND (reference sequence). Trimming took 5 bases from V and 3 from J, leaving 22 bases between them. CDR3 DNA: TGTGCCAGTAGTGCCGTAATCGGCGGACAAAACTACTATGGCTACACCTTC. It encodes CASSAVIGGQNYYGYTF.

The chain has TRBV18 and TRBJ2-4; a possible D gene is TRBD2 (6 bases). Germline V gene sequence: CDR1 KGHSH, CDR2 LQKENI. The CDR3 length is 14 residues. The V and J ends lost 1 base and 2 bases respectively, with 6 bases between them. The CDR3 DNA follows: TGTGCCAGCTCACCACGCGGGACCAAAAACATTCAGTACTTC. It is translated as CASSPRGTKNIQYF.

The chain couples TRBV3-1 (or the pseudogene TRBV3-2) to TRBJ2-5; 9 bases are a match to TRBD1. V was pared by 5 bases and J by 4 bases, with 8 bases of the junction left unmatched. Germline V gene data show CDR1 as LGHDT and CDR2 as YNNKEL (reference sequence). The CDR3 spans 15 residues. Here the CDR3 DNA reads TGTGCCAGCAGCGACCGGGACAGGGTGAGAGAGACCCAGTACTTC. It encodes CASSDRDRVRETQYF.

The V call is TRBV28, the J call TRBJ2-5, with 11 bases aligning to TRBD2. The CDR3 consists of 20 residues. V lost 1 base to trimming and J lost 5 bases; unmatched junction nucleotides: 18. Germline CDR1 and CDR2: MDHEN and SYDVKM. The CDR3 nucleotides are TGTGCCAGCAGTTTATTTCCTAGCGGGAGGAAACGTACACGTGCGGAGACCCAGTACTTC. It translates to CASSLFPSGRKRTRAETQYF.

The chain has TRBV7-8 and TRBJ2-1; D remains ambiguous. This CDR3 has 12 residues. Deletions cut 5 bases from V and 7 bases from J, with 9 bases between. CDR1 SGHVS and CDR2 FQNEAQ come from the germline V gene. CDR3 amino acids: CASSPSRNEQFF. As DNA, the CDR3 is TGTGCCAGCAGCCCCTCCAGGAATGAGCAGTTCTTC.

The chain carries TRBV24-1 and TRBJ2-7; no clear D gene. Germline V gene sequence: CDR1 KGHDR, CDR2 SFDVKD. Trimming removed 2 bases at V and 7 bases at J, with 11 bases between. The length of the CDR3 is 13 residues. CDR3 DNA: TGTGCCACCAGTGATTCCGCGGCGAGGGAGCAGTACTTC. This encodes CATSDSAAREQYF.

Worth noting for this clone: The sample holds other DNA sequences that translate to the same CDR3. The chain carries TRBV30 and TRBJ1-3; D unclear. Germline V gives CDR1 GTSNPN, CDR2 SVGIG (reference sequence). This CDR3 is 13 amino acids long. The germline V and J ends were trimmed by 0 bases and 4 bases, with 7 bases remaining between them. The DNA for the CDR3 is TGTGCCTGGAGTGTAGCGTCCGGAAACACCATATATTTT. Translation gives CAWSVASGNTIYF.

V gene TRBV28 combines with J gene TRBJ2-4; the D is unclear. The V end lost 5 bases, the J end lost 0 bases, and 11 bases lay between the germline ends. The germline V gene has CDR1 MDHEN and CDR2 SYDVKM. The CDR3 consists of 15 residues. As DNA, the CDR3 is TGTGCCAGCAGTCCATTTGAGCTAGCCAAAAACATTCAGTACTTC. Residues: CASSPFELAKNIQYF.

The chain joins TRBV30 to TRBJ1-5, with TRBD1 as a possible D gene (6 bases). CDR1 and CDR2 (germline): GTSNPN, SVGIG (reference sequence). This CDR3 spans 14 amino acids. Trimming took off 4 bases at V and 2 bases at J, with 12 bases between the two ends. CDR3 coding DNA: TGTGCCTGGACTGGGGGCAGGGGCAATCAGCCCCAGCATTTT. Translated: CAWTGGRGNQPQHF.

The CDR3 spells CASSSGTEQFF. The DNA for the CDR3 is TGTGCCAGCAGCTCTGGGACAGAGCAGTTCTTC. This chain links TRBV21-1 with TRBJ2-1; no DNA check was done on the table's D call, TRBD1. TRBV21-1 has pseudogene status. The CDR3 covers 11 residues.

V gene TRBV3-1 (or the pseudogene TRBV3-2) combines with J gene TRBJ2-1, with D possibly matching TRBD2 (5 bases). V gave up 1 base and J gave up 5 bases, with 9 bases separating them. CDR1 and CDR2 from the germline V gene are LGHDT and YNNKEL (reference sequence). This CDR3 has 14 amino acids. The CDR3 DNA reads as TGTGCCAGCAGCCAAGTGATCGGGGACAATGAGCAGTTCTTC. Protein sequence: CASSQVIGDNEQFF.

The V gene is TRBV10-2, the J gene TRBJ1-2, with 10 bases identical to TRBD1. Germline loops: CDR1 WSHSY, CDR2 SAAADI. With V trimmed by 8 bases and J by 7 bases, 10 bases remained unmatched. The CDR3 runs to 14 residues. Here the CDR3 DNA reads TGCGCCAGCCGCTCCGGGACAGGGGAGAGTGGCTACACCTTC. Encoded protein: CASRSGTGESGYTF.

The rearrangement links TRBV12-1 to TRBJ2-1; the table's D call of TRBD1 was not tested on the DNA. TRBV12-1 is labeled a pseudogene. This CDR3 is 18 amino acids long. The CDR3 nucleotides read TGTGCCAGCAGCTTTGGAATTAGCTGTCGACAGGGTTACAATGAGCAGTTCTTC. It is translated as CASSFGISCRQGYNEQFF.